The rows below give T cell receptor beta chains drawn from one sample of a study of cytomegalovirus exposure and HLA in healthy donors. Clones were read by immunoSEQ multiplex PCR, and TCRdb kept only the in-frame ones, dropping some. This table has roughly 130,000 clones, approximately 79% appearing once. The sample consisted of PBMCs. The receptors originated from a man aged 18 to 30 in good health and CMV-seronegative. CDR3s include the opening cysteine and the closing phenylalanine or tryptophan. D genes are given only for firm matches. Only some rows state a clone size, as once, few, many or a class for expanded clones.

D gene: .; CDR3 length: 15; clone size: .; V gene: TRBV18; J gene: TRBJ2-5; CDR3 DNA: TGTGCCAGCTCTATACCGGGACTGGGACAAGAGACCCAGTACTTC; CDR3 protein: CASSIPGLGQETQYF
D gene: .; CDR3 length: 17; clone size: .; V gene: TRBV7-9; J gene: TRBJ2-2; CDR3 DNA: TGTTCCAGCAGCCTCCTCCGAGAGAGCGCGAACACCGGGGAGCTGTTTTTT; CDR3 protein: CSSSLLRESANTGELFF
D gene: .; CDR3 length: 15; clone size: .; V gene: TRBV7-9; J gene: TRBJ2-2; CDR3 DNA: TGTGCCAGCAGCTTTGGGGCTCAGAACACCGGGGAGCTGTTTTTT; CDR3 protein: CASSFGAQNTGELFF
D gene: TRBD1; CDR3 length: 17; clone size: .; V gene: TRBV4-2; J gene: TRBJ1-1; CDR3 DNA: TGTGCCAGCAGCCTTTTAGGACAGGGTGGTTTGAACACTGAAGCTTTCTTT; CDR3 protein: CASSLLGQGGLNTEAFF
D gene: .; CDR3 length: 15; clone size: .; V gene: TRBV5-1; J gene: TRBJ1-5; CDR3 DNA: TGCGCCAGCAGCTTGGCCCCAGGGCGGAATCAGCCCCAGCATTTT; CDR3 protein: CASSLAPGRNQPQHF
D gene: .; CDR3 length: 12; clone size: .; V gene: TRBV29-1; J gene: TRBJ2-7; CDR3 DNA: TGCAGCGTTGTGCTCGGAGGGTCCAAGCAGTACTTC; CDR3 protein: CSVVLGGSKQYF
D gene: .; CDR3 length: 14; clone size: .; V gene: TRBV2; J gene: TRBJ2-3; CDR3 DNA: TGTGCCAGCAGTGAGGGACTGGGCCCAGATACGCAGTATTTT; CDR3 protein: CASSEGLGPDTQYF
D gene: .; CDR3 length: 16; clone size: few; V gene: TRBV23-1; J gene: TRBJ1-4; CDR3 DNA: TGCGCCAGCAGTCGGCAGGGAGGGGGTCATAATGAAAAACTGTTTTTT; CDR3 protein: CASSRQGGGHNEKLFF
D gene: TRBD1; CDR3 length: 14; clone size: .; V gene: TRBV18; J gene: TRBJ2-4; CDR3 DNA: TGTGCCAGCTCACCAGGGACAGGACAAAACATTCAGTACTTC; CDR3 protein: CASSPGTGQNIQYF
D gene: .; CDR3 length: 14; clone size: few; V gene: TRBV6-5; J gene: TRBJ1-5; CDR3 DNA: TGTGCCAGCAGTTGGGTCGGGGGGGATCAGCCCCAGCATTTT; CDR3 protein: CASSWVGGDQPQHF
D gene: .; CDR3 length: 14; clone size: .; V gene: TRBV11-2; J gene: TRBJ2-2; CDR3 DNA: TGTGCCAGCAGCTGGACAGACTACACCGGGGAGCTGTTTTTT; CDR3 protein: CASSWTDYTGELFF